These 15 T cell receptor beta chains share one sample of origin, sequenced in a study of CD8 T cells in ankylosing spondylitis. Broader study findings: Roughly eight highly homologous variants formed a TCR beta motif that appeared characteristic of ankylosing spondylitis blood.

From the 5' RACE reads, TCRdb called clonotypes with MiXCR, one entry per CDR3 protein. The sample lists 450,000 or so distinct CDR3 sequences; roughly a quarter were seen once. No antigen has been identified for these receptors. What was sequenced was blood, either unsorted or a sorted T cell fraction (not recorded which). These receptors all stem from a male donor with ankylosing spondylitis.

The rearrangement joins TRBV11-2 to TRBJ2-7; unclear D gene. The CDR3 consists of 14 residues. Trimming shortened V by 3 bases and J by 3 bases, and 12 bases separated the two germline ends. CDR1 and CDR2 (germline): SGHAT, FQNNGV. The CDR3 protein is CASSLAHGSYEQYF. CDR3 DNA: TGTGCCAGCAGCTTGGCGCACGGAAGCTACGAGCAGTACTTC.

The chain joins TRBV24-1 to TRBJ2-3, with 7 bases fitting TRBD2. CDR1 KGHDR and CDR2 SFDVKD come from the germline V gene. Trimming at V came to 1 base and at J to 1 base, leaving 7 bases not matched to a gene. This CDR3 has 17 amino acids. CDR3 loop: CATSDFREGFRTDTQYF. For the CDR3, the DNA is TGTGCCACCAGTGATTTTAGGGAGGGATTCCGCACAGATACGCAGTATTTT.

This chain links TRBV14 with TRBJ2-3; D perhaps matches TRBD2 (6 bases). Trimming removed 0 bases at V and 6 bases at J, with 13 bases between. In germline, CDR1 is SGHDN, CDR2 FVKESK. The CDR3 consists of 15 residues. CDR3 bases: TGTGCCAGCAGCCAAGATTGGGGACTCTCCGATACGCAGTATTTT. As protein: CASSQDWGLSDTQYF. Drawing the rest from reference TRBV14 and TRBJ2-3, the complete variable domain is EAGVTQFPSHSVIEKGQTVTLRCDPISGHDNLYWYRRVMGKEIKFLLHFVKESKQDESGMPNNRFLAERTGGTYSTLKVQPAELEDSGVYFCASSQDWGLSDTQYFGPGTRLTVL.

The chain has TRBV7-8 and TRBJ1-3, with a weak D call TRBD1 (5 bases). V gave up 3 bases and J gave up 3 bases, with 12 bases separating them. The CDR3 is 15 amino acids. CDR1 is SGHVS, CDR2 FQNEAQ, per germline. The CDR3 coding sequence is TGTGCCAGCAGCTTCGGGGGTGGAGATGGAAACACCATATATTTT. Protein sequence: CASSFGGGDGNTIYF.

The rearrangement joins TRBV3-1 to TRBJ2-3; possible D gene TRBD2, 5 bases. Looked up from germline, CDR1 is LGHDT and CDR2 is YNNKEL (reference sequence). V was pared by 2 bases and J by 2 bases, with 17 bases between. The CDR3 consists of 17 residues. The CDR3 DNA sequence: TGTGCCAGCAGCCAACCCCCGGGATTACCTAACACAGATACGCAGTATTTT. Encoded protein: CASSQPPGLPNTDTQYF.

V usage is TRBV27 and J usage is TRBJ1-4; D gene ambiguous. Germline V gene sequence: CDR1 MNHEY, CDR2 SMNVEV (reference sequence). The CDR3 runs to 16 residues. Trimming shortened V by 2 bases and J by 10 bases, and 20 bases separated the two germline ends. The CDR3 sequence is CASSLSRVPGSGKLFF. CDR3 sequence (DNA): TGTGCCAGCAGTTTAAGCCGTGTCCCGGGCTCTGGAAAACTGTTTTTT.

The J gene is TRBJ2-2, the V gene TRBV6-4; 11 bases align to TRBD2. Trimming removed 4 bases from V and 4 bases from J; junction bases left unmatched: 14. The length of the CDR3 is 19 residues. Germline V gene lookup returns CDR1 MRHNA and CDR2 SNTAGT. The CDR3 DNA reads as TGTGCCAGCAGTGCTCTAGCGGGAGGTCCCATGATGGGCACCGGGGAGCTGTTTTTT. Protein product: CASSALAGGPMMGTGELFF.

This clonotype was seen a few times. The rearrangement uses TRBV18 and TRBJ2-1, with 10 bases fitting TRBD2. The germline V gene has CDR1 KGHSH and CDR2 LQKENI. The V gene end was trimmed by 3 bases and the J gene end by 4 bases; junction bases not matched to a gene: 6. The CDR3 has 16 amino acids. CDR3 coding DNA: TGTGCCAGCTCACCGTCAGCGGGAGGGCGGTACAATGAGCAGTTCTTC. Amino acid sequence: CASSPSAGGRYNEQFF.

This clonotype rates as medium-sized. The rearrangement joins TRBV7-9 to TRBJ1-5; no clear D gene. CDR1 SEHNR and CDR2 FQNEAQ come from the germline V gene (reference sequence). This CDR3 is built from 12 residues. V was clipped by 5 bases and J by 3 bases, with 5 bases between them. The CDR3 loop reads CASSLDNQPQHF. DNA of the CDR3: TGTGCCAGCAGCCTAGACAATCAGCCCCAGCATTTT.

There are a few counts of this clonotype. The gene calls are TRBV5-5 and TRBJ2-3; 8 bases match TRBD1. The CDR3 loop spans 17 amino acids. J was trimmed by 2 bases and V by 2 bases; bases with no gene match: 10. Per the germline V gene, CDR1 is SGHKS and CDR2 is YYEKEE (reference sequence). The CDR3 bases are TGTGCCAGCAGCTTCCTCCCGACAGGGGCGACCACAGATACGCAGTATTTT. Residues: CASSFLPTGATTDTQYF.

CDR3 in amino acids: CASGSRAGVTGELFF. The CDR3 nucleotides read TGTGCCAGCGGCTCCCGGGCGGGCGTCACCGGGGAGCTGTTTTTT. The rearrangement links TRBV2 to TRBJ2-2, with D maybe TRBD2 (5 bases). In germline, CDR1 is SNHLY, CDR2 FYNNEI. This CDR3 is built from 15 residues. Trimming took off 8 bases at V and 4 bases at J, with 17 bases between the two ends.

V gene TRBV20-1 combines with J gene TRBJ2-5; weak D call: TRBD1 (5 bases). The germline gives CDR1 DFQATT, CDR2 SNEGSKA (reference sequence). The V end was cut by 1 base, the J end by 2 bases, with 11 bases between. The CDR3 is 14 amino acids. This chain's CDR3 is CSARAGHLQETQYF. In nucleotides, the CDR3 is TGCAGTGCTAGAGCCGGACACCTACAAGAGACCCAGTACTTC.

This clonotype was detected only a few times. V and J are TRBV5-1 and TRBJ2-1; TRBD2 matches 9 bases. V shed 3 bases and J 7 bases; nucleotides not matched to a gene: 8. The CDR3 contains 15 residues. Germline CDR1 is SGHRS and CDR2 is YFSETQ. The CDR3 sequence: CASSSTIAGANEQFF. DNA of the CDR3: TGCGCCAGCAGCTCCACCATAGCGGGGGCAAATGAGCAGTTCTTC.

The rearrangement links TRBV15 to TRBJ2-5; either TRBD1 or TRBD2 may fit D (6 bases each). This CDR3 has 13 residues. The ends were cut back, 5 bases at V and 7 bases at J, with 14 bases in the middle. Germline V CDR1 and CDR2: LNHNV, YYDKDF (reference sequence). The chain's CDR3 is CATSLGQRVTQYF. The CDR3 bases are TGTGCCACCAGCCTCGGACAGCGGGTGACCCAGTACTTC.

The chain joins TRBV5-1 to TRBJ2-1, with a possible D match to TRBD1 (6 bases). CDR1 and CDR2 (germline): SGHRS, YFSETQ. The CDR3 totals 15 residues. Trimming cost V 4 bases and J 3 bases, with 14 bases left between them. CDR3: CASSTGTLSYNEQFF. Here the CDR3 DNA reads TGCGCCAGCAGCACCGGGACACTCAGCTACAATGAGCAGTTCTTC.